This entry lists 9 T cell receptor beta chains sequenced from one sample in a study of shared clonotypes between healthy human individuals. Terminally differentiated effector memory CD45RA+ cells were excluded from the naive CD8 cells, which were CD45RO-negative and positively selected for CCR7. TCRdb's copy holds only in-frame clones and misses some; the assay was immunoSEQ multiplex PCR. The table has hundreds of thousands of clones, 85% to 95% seen once. Sequenced input: naive CD8+ T cells sorted from blood. The origin of the receptors is a woman under 40 in good health.

In regard to this clone: The junction departs from the called germline gene at one end, perhaps through a read error. The chain couples TRBV25-1 to TRBJ1-1; maybe TRBD1 (5 bases). The germline V gene has CDR1 MGHDK and CDR2 SYGVNS. The CDR3 totals 11 residues. The DNA of the CDR3 is TGTGCCAGCACCGAAGGGGCTGACGCTTTCTTT. Protein product: CASTEGADAFF. Full variable domain (missing parts from reference TRBV25-1 and TRBJ1-1): EADIYQTPRYLVIGTGKKITLECSQTMGHDKMYWYQQDPGMELHLIHYSYGVNSTEKGDLSSESTVSRIRTEHFPLTLESARPSHTSQYLCASTEGADAFFGQGTRLTVV.

The CDR3 DNA reads TGTGCCAGCAGCCTCCACCCCCTAGACACCGGCCACGAGCAGTACTTC. It specifies CASSLHPLDTGHEQYF. The chain uses TRBV7-9 and TRBJ2-7; no firm D call. Germline assignment: CDR1 SEHNR and CDR2 FQNEAQ (reference sequence). V shed 5 bases and J shed 5 bases, with 22 bases lying between them. This CDR3 is 16 amino acids long.

This sequence joins TRBV5-1 and TRBJ2-1; the match to TRBD2 covers 10 bases. Germline V gene sequence: CDR1 SGHRS, CDR2 YFSETQ. The length of the CDR3 is 13 residues. The J segment lost 9 bases and the V segment lost 1 base, leaving 1 base of the junction unmatched. As DNA, the CDR3 is TGCGCCAGCAGCTTGCCTAGCGGGAGTGAGCAGTTCTTC. As protein: CASSLPSGSEQFF. The full variable domain, with the rest looked up from reference TRBV5-1 and TRBJ2-1, is KAGVTQTPRYLIKTRGQQVTLSCSPISGHRSVSWYQQTPGQGLQFLFEYFSETQRNKGNFPGRFSGRQFSNSRSEMNVSTLELGDSALYLCASSLPSGSEQFFGPGTRLTVL.

This chain connects TRBV28 to TRBJ2-7; 13 bases are a match to TRBD2. The CDR3 totals 14 residues. V was clipped by 7 bases and J by 6 bases; unmatched bases: 6. Germline CDR1 is MDHEN and CDR2 is SYDVKM. CDR3 region: CASTGLAGEGEQYF. The CDR3 nucleotides are TGTGCCAGCACCGGACTAGCGGGAGAGGGCGAGCAGTACTTC.

This clone has a single count. The chain carries TRBV6-6 and TRBJ2-5, with 10 bases that match TRBD2. The J call may be in error: the DNA end matches TRBJ2-7 better. CDR3 length equals 15 residues. Per germline, CDR1 MNHNY and CDR2 SVGAGI (reference sequence). CDR3 nucleotide sequence: TGTGCCAGCAGTTTCAGGACTAGCGGAGGCTACGAGCAGTACTTC. Its translation: CASSFRTSGGYEQYF.

The gene calls are TRBV28 and TRBJ2-7; 11 bases are a match to TRBD2. Trimming at V came to 5 bases and at J to 5 bases, leaving 23 bases not matched to a gene. CDR1 and CDR2 (germline): MDHEN, SYDVKM. This CDR3 contains 20 residues. CDR3 region: CASSLPAAGSGRAGLHEQYF. The CDR3 bases are TGTGCCAGCAGTCTCCCCGCCGCAGGTAGCGGGAGGGCCGGTCTACACGAGCAGTACTTC.

CDR3 amino acids: CASRGARVEKLFF. The CDR3 bases are TGTGCCAGCAGGGGGGCGCGGGTTGAAAAACTGTTTTTT. The chain is built from TRBV6-1 and TRBJ1-4; maybe TRBD1 (6 bases). CDR3 length equals 13 residues. Trimming removed 6 bases at V and 7 bases at J, with 12 bases between. The germline V gene has CDR1 MNHNS and CDR2 SASEGT.

This clone was detected once. This sequence joins TRBV7-6 and TRBJ2-1, with 8 bases lining up with TRBD2. The CDR3 consists of 17 residues. The germline V gene has CDR1 SGHVS and CDR2 FNYEAQ. Trimming at V came to 5 bases and at J to 5 bases, leaving 14 bases not matched to a gene. CDR3 loop: CASSPSRPGREDNEQFF. As DNA, the CDR3 is TGTGCCAGCAGCCCATCCCGCCCTGGGCGGGAGGACAATGAGCAGTTCTTC.

This chain links TRBV2 with TRBJ2-5; 7 nucleotides match TRBD2. The closer fit of TRBJ2-7 to the DNA end suggests the J call may be wrong. The CDR3 contains 15 residues. Per germline, CDR1 SNHLY and CDR2 FYNNEI. Here the CDR3 reads CASSPLGGLIDEQYF. CDR3 DNA: TGTGCCAGCAGTCCCCTGGGGGGGTTGATCGACGAGCAGTACTTC.